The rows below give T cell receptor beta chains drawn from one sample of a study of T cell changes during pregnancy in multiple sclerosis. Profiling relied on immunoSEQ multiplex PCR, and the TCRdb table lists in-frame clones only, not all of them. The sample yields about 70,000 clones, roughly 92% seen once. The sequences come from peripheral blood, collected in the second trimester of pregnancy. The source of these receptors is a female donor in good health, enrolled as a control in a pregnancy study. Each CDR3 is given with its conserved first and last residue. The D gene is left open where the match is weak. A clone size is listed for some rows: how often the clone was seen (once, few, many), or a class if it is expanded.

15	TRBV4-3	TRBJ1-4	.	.	CASSQDELANEKLFF	TGCGCCAGCAGCCAAGATGAATTAGCTAATGAAAAACTGTTTTTT
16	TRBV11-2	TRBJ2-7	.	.	CASSLEPAGGTYEQYF	TGTGCCAGCAGCTTAGAGCCGGCCGGCGGAACCTACGAGCAGTACTTC
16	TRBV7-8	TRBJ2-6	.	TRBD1	CASSGTGYSGANVLTF	TGTGCCAGCAGCGGGACAGGGTATTCTGGGGCCAACGTCCTGACTTTC
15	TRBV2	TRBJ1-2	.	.	CASTEGGVSNYGYTF	TGTGCCAGCACCGAGGGGGGGGTGTCTAACTATGGCTACACCTTC
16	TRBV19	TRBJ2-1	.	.	CASRPNRASLTIEQFF	TGTGCCAGTAGACCTAATAGGGCTAGCCTTACAATTGAGCAGTTCTTC
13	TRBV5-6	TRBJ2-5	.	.	CASSRTGRETQYF	TGTGCCAGCAGCCGGACTGGGCGAGAGACCCAGTACTTC
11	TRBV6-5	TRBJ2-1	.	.	CASGRRGEQFF	TGTGCCAGCGGGAGGAGGGGCGAGCAGTTCTTC
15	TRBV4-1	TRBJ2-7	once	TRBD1	CASSQQTGRLNEQYF	TGCGCCAGCAGCCAACAGACAGGGAGACTCAACGAGCAGTACTTC
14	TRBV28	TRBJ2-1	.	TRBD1	CASSLRDRLGEQFF	TGTGCCAGCAGTTTACGGGACAGGCTGGGTGAGCAGTTCTTC
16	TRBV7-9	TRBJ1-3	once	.	CASSLVGRGSLDTIYF	TGTGCCAGCAGCTTAGTTGGCAGGGGTTCGCTGGACACCATATATTTT
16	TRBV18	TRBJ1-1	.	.	CASSPQAFKSGTEAFF	TGTGCCAGCTCACCACAAGCCTTTAAATCGGGCACTGAAGCTTTCTTT
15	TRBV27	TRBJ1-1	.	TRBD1	CASRYSGTGRTEAFF	TGTGCCAGCAGATACTCCGGGACAGGGCGCACTGAAGCTTTCTTT
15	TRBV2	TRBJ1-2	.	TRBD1	CASTYTGTGLYGYTF	TGTGCCAGCACTTACACCGGGACAGGGTTATATGGCTACACCTTC
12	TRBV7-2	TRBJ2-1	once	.	CASSPSYIEQFF	TGTGCCAGCAGCCCTAGCTACATCGAGCAGTTCTTC
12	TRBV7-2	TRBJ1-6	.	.	CASFLPNSPLHF	TGTGCCAGCTTTCTCCCTAATTCACCCCTCCACTTT
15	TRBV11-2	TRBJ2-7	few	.	CASSPRTASFNEQYF	TGTGCCAGCAGCCCAAGGACAGCAAGTTTTAACGAGCAGTACTTC
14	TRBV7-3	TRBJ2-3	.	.	CASSLTGQTDTQYF	TGTGCCAGCAGCTTAACGGGCCAAACCGATACGCAGTATTTT
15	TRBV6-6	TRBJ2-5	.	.	CASSYGAGWGETQYF	TGTGCCAGCAGTTACGGGGCAGGGTGGGGAGAGACCCAGTACTTC
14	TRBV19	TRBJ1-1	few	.	CASSMREWNTEAFF	TGTGCCAGTAGTATGAGGGAATGGAACACTGAAGCTTTCTTT
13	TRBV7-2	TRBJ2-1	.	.	CASRPGNGNEQFF	TGTGCCAGCAGGCCAGGTAATGGCAATGAGCAGTTCTTC
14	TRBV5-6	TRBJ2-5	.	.	CASSLRGFQETQYF	TGTGCCAGCAGCTTGAGGGGATTCCAAGAGACCCAGTACTTC
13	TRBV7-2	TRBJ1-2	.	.	CASSLSAGRGYTF	TGTGCCAGCAGCTTATCCGCTGGGCGCGGCTACACCTTC
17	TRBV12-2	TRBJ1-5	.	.	CASRLVATGGLNQPQHF	TGTGCAAGTCGCTTAGTAGCGACCGGGGGGCTGAATCAGCCCCAGCATTTT
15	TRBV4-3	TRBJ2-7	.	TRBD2	CASSQARRGGDEQYF	TGCGCCAGCAGCCAAGCCCGGCGGGGGGGCGACGAGCAGTACTTC
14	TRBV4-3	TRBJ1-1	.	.	CASSQGLRNTEAFF	TGCGCCAGCAGCCAAGGGCTCAGGAACACTGAAGCTTTCTTT
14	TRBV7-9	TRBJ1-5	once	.	CASSLASPNQPQHF	TGTGCCAGCAGCTTAGCCTCCCCCAATCAGCCCCAGCATTTT
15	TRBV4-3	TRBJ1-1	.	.	CASSQGRGGGTEAFF	TGCGCCAGCAGCCAAGGGAGGGGCGGCGGGACTGAAGCTTTCTTT
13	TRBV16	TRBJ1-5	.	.	CASSPQTYQPQHF	TGTGCCAGCAGCCCGCAGACTTATCAGCCCCAGCATTTT
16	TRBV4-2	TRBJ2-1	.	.	CASSQEGGLVLGEQFF	TGTGCCAGCAGCCAAGAAGGCGGGCTGGTCCTGGGTGAGCAGTTCTTC
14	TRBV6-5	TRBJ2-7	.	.	CASSYTPGAYEQYF	TGTGCCAGCAGTTACACCCCGGGTGCCTACGAGCAGTACTTC
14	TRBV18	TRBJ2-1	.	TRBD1	CASSPGTGNNEQFF	TGTGCCAGCTCACCAGGGACAGGGAACAATGAGCAGTTCTTC
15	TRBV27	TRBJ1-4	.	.	CASSLSTGSGEKLFF	TGTGCCAGCAGTTTATCTACCGGGTCCGGTGAAAAACTGTTTTTT
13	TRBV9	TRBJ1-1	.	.	CASSPSGQTEAFF	TGTGCCAGCAGCCCATCAGGACAGACCGAAGCTTTCTTT
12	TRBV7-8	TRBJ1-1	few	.	CASSPRRGKAFF	TGTGCCAGCAGCCCGCGGAGGGGCAAAGCTTTCTTT
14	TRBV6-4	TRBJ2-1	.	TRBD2	CASSDAGGPYEQFF	TGTGCCAGCAGTGACGCGGGGGGGCCGTATGAGCAGTTCTTC
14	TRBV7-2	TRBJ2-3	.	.	CASSLVTAGDTQYF	TGTGCCAGCAGCTTAGTGACTGCTGGGGATACGCAGTATTTT
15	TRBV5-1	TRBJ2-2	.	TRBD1	CASSLEGAGTGELFF	TGCGCCAGCAGCTTAGAGGGGGCCGGCACCGGGGAGCTGTTTTTT
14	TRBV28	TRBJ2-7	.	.	CASSFNEGAYEQYF	TGTGCCAGCAGTTTCAATGAGGGGGCCTACGAGCAGTACTTC
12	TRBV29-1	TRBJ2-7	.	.	CSVSGINYEQYF	TGCAGCGTCTCGGGAATAAACTACGAGCAGTACTTC
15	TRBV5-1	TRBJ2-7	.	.	CASSLDPGSSYEQYF	TGCGCCAGCAGCTTGGATCCGGGGTCTTCCTACGAGCAGTACTTC
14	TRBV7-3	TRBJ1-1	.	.	CASRSTAMNTEAFF	TGTGCCAGCAGGTCGACAGCTATGAACACTGAAGCTTTCTTT
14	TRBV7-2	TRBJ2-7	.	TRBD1	CASSVTGITYEQYF	TGTGCCAGCAGTGTGACAGGGATCACCTACGAGCAGTACTTC
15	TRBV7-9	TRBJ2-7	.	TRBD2	CASSSGLAEPYEQYF	TGTGCCAGCAGCTCCGGACTAGCGGAGCCCTACGAGCAGTACTTC
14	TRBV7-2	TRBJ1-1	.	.	CASSLDRAGTEAFF	TGTGCCAGCAGCTTAGACAGGGCTGGCACTGAAGCTTTCTTT
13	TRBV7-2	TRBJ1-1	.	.	CASSLRLNTEAFF	TGTGCCAGCAGCTTACGTCTGAACACTGAAGCTTTCTTT
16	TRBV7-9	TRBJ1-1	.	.	CASSPLDGDKNTEAFF	TGTGCCAGCAGTCCCCTAGACGGGGACAAGAACACTGAAGCTTTCTTT
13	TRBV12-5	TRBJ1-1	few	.	CASALGVNTEAFF	TGTGCTAGTGCCCTAGGGGTGAACACTGAAGCTTTCTTT
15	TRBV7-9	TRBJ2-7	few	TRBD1	CASSPPGGDDYEQYF	TGTGCCAGCAGCCCGCCAGGGGGCGACGACTACGAGCAGTACTTC
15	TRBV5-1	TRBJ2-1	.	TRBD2	CASSPRTSGGNEQFF	TGCGCCAGCAGCCCAAGGACTAGCGGGGGCAATGAGCAGTTCTTC
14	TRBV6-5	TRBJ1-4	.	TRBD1	CASSEDRGDEKLFF	TGTGCCAGCAGTGAGGACAGGGGGGACGAAAAACTGTTTTTT
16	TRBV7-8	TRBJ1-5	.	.	CASSLMAGELNQPQHF	TGTGCCAGCAGCTTAATGGCAGGGGAGTTGAATCAGCCCCAGCATTTT